This record covers a single T cell receptor (beta chain). Its antigen remains undetermined. The input lacks base qualities; no much larger clone sits a single base away. The sample contains more than one DNA sequence encoding this CDR3. These data are taken from a study of shared clonotypes between healthy human individuals (dated by TCRdb to the early 2020s). About the study as a whole: A couple of women and a few men aged 18 to 49 years were included in the cohort. For each donor, three plates each were used for CD4 naive and CD4 memory, two plates were used for CD8 naive, and one plate was used for CD8 memory. To estimate repertoire size and how much clonotype sharing occurs between individuals, the study deeply sequenced the blood TCR repertoires of five healthy adults. To increase sequencing depth and limit assay-specific biases, different laboratories used diverse techniques to prepare libraries and sequence TCR repertoires. Per donor, leukapheresis produced somewhere between about 0.9 and 9 billion PBMCs. Study-level results and caveats: When a handful of donors were compared, the shared fraction of clonotypes was about 5% for naive CD4, 3.5% to 4% for naive CD8, more than 2% for memory CD4, and 0.4% for memory CD8. Compared with non-shared clonotypes, the clonotypes found in all four sorted-subset donors had higher generation probabilities. Pairwise subsampling led to the expectation that sequencing depth would affect the degree of clonotype sharing among donors. Sampling was restricted to blood, and TCR repertoires in tissues likely differ from the TCR repertoires found in blood. The small number of donors limited the genetic and exposure-history diversity represented. Incomplete sequencing was indicated by rarefaction of sorted-subset datasets, despite the large sequencing depth. Naive subsets generally had larger estimated clonotype richness than memory subsets did.

CD8 naive samples consisted of CD45RO-negative cells that were positively selected for CCR7, yielding a CD45RA+CCR7+ population without TemRA cells. The donors were healthy, HIV-negative adults with no recently reported acute infections or vaccinations. Every donor was a Caucasian adult residing in Nashville, Tennessee, USA. After blood collection by leukapheresis, PBMCs were isolated using Ficoll-Histopaque density gradient centrifugation and then cryopreserved in the vapor phase of liquid nitrogen. Analytical flow cytometry was used to check the purity and quantity of each magnetically sorted T cell population. From each sorted fraction, genomic DNA was isolated and quantified by UV absorbance on a Nanodrop 2000c. The CDR3, cysteine through phenylalanine, is 12 amino acids long. The read is trimmed to its CDR3 DNA, 36 bases read in frame from base 1. Germline trimming amounts to 3 bases on V and 5 bases on J, with 1 as the count of junction bases outside the gene matches. As encoded in the germline V gene (reference sequence), CDR1 is SEHNR while CDR2 is FQNEAQ.

Using the deep immunoSEQ assay, TCR CDR3 regions were amplified from genomic DNA by multiplex PCR. For each cell subset, the extracted genomic DNA was distributed evenly across all wells of several immunoSEQ 96-well plates, and each plate served as one replicate. Each replicate PCR for sorted subsets received approximately 220 ng genomic DNA, equal to 30,000 or so T cell genomes. Purified libraries were measured with a Qubit 3.0 fluorometer, size-checked on a Bioanalyzer 2100, and measured again with the KAPA Library Quantification kit. Every immunoSEQ 96-well plate was sequenced on a dedicated single-read 150-cycle Illumina NextSeq 550 flow cell. As for the original processing: Because the immunoSEQ output included only junctional sequences and no quality scores, the filtering could not be the same as the filtering used for full-length reads. Sequences were annotated with PyIR, a Python wrapper for IgBLAST v1.9, using IMGT germline references to assign V/J genes and CDR3. Any read was removed if the V/J assignment was weak (E-value above 1e-6), the CDR3 was missing, or the read contained stop codons, out-of-frame junctions, or ambiguous translated residues. V3J clonotypes were defined as sequences sharing an identical inferred V gene, J gene, and CDR3 amino acid sequence. Percentage overlap between repertoires was computed as shared unique clonotypes divided by the size of the smaller repertoire. Richness of each repertoire was evaluated using RTK rarefaction, the Chao1 estimator, and Recon v2.1 estimates of unobserved clonotypes. Generation probabilities for all TCRbeta clonotypes obtained by the gDNA method from four donors were computed using OLGA. Drawn from immuneACCESS, this table holds only the in-frame rearrangements with V and J called that TCRdb kept. Clones are partly lost; checked studies trace under half to an unresolved V gene and leave the rest unexplained. The V and J calls and clone size were taken over from that table, and D and trimming were inferred from the DNA. The sample data list about 2 million clones, and about 95% of these were observed just once. The ten largest clonotypes hold 0.9% to 1.3% of the sample.

Recombination linked TRBV7-9 to TRBJ2-7; 7 central bases correspond to TRBD1. The receptor was isolated from a man between 18 and 35 years old in good health. The source material was naive CD8+ T cells sorted from blood. Explained via the paper, the cell subset or site label denotes: CD45RA+CCR7+. The CDR3 reads CASSFQGDEQYF. The DNA sequence reads TGTGCCAGCAGCTTCCAGGGGGACGAGCAGTACTTC.